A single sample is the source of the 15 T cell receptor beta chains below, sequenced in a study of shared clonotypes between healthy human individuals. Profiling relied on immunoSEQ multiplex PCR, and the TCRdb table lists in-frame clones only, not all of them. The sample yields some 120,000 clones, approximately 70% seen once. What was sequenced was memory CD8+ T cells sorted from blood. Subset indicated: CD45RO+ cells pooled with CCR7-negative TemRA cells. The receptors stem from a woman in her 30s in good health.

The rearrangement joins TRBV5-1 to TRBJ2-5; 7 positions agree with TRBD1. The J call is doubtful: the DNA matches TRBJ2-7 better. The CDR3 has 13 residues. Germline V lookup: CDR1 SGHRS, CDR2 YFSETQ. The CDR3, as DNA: TGCGCCAGCAGCTTGAGGACAGGCTACGAGCAGTACTTC. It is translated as CASSLRTGYEQYF.

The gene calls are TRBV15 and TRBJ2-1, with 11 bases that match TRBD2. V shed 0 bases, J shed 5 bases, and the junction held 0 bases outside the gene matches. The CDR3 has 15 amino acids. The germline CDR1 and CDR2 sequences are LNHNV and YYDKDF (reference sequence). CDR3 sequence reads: CATSREGLADNEQFF. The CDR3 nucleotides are TGTGCCACCAGCAGAGAGGGACTAGCGGACAATGAGCAGTTCTTC.

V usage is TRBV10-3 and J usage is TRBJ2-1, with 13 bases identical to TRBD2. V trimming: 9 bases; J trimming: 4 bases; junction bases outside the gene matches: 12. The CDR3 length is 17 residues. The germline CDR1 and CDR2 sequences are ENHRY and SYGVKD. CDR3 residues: CAIKGETSGRVYNEQFF. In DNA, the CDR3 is TGTGCCATAAAGGGGGAAACTAGCGGGAGGGTTTACAATGAGCAGTTCTTC.

CDR3 sequence (DNA): TGTGCCAGCAGTTTTGGCGGGAGGCTGGAAGAGACCCAGTACTTC. This sequence encodes CASSFGGRLEETQYF. The rearrangement joins TRBV28 to TRBJ2-5, with TRBD2 identical over 8 bases. There are 15 residues in the CDR3. V gave up 3 bases and J gave up 3 bases; unmatched junction bases: 6. Germline V lookup: CDR1 MDHEN, CDR2 SYDVKM.

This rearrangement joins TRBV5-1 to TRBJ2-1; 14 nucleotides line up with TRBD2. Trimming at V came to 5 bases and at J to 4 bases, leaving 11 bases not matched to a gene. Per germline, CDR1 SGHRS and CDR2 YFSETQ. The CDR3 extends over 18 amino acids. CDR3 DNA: TGCGCCAGCAGTTGGGGGACTAGCGGGAGCCGGGCTTACAATGAGCAGTTCTTC. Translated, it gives CASSWGTSGSRAYNEQFF.

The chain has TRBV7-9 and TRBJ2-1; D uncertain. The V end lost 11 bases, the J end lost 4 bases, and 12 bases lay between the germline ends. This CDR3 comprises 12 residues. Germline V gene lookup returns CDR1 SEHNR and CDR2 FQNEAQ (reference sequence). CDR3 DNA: TGTGCCTTCCGGACCTTGTACAATGAGCAGTTCTTC. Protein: CAFRTLYNEQFF. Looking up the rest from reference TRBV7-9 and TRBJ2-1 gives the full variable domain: DTGVSQNPRHKITKRGQNVTFRCDPISEHNRLYWYRQTLGQGPEFLTYFQNEAQLEKSRLLSDRFSAERPKGSFSTLEIQRTEQGDSAMYLCAFRTLYNEQFFGPGTRLTVL.

CDR3 DNA: TGTGCCAGCAGCTGGACCGAGATTTACGAGCAGTACTTC. Translating it yields CASSWTEIYEQYF. The chain recombines TRBV5-4 with TRBJ2-7; D call uncertain. Germline lookup yields CDR1 SGHNT and CDR2 YYREEE (reference sequence). The CDR3 runs to 13 residues. V lost 3 bases and J 4 bases, leaving 11 bases between the germline ends.

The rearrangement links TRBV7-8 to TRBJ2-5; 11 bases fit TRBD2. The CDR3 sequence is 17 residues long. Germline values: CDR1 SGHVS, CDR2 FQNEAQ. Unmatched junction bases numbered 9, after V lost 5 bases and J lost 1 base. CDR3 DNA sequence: TGTGCCAGCAGCCCGGGACTAGCGGAGCTACTCCAAGAGACCCAGTACTTC. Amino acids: CASSPGLAELLQETQYF.

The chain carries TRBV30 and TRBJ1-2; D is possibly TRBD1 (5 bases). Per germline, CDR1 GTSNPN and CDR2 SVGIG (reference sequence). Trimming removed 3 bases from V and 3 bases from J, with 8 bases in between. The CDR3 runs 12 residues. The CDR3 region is CAWRTGDYGYTF. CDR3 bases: TGTGCCTGGAGGACGGGGGACTATGGCTACACCTTC. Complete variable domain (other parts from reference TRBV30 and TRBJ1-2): SQTIHQWPATLVQPVGSPLSLECTVEGTSNPNLYWYRQAAGRGLQLLFYSVGIGQISSEVPQNLSASRPQDRQFILSSKKLLLSDSGFYLCAWRTGDYGYTFGSGTRLTVV.

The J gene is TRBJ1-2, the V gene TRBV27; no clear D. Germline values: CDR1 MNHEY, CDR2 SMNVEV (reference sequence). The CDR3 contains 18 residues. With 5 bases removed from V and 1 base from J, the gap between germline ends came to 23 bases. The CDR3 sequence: CASSPSHPSRRFNYGYTF. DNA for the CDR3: TGTGCCAGCAGTCCCTCTCACCCCTCCCGTCGTTTTAACTATGGCTACACCTTC.

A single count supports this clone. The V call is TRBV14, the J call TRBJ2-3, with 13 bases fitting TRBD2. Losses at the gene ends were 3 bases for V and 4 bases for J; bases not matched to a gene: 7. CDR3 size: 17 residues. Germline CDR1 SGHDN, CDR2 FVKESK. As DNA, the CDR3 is TGTGCCAGCAGCCAGGGAACTGGACTAGCGGGAGCAGATACGCAGTATTTT. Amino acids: CASSQGTGLAGADTQYF.

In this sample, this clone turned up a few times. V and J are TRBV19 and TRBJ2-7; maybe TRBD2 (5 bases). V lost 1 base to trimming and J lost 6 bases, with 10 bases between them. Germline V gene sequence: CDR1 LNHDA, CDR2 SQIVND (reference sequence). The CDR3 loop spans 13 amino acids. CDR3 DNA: TGTGCCAGTAGTATAGCGACGGGATCCGAGCAGTACTTC. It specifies CASSIATGSEQYF. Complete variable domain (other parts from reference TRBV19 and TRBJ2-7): DGGITQSPKYLFRKEGQNVTLSCEQNLNHDAMYWYRQDPGQGLRLIYYSQIVNDFQKGDIAEGYSVSREKKESFPLTVTSAQKNPTAFYLCASSIATGSEQYFGPGTRLTVT.

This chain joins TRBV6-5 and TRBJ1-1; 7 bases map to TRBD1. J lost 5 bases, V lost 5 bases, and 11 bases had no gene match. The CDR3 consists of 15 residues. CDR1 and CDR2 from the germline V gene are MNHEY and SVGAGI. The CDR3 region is CASSPTGEGWTEAFF. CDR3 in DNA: TGTGCCAGCAGTCCAACAGGGGAAGGGTGGACTGAAGCTTTCTTT.

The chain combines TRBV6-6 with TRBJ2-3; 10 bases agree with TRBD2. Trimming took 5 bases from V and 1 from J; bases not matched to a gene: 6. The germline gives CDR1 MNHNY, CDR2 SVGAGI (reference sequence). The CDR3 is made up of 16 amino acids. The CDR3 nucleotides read TGTGCCAGCAGTCCGGCGAGCGGGAGGGGCACAGATACGCAGTATTTT. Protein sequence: CASSPASGRGTDTQYF.

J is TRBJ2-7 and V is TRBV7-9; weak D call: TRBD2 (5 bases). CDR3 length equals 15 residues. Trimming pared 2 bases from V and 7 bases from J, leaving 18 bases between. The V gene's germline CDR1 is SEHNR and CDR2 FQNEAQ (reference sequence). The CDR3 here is CASSLNSPGSGEQYF. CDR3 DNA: TGTGCCAGCAGCTTAAATAGTCCGGGGTCGGGGGAGCAGTACTTC.